This T cell receptor (beta chain) was sequenced in a study of response to subunit inactivated influenza vaccine. General study results and limits: Few additional T cells are recruited per seasonal influenza vaccination, authors suggested.

There are a few counts of this clonotype. Its antigen is as yet unknown. TCRdb re-analysed the RT-PCR reads in MiXCR, keeping a single row per CDR3 protein. Among 500,000 to 650,000 distinct CDR3 sequences listed, 7.6% were seen once. CDR3 length equals 13 residues. Germline assignment: CDR1 MNHEY and CDR2 SMNVEV (reference sequence). V was pared by 8 bases and J by 0 bases, with 8 bases between. The receptor was isolated from a man between 45 and 75 years old who received an inactivated influenza vaccine. This chain joins TRBV27 and TRBJ1-3; D unresolved. The sequencing here drew on PBMCs from blood, taken less than 30 months after vaccination. As DNA, the CDR3 is TGTGCCAGCTATACGAGCTCTGGAAACACCATATATTTT. Protein: CASYTSSGNTIYF.